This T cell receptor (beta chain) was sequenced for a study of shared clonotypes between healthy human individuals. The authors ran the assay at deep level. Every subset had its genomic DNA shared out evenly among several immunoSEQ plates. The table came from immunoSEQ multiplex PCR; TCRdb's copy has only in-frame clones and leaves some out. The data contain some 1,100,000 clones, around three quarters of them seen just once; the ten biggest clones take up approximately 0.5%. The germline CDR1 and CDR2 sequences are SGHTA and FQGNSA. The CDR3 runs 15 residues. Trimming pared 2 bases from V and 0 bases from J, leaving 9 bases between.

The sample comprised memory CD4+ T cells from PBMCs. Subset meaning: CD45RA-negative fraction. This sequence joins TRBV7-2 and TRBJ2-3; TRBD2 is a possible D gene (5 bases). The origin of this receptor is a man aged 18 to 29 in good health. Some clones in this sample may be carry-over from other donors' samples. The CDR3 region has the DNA TGTGCCAGCAGCTTACTGGGAGCTAGCACAGATACGCAGTATTTT. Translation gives CASSLLGASTDTQYF.